Each of the 22 T cell receptor beta chains below was sequenced from the same sample in a study of blood T cells in healthy people across ages. Next came a second PCR, run for about 6 to 12 cycles, which used a sample-barcoded 5' primer along with a J-beta primer mix. TCRdb re-called the 5' RACE reads with MiXCR, one entry per CDR3 protein. Of about 560,000 distinct CDR3 sequences in the sample, about 25% are singletons; the top ten hold approximately 4%. These data were also filed under a second study, of T cells of mothers and their children.

The specimen sequenced was blood. The receptors were gathered from a boy aged 2-15 years in good health.

The chain combines TRBV30 with TRBJ1-2, with no clear D. Germline CDR1 and CDR2: GTSNPN and SVGIG (reference sequence). CDR3 length: 13 amino acids. CDR3 sequence (DNA): TGTGCTCTCCTCGACACGGACCATGGTGGCTACACCTTC. This encodes CALLDTDHGGYTF. Using reference TRBV30 and TRBJ1-2 for the parts outside the CDR3, the full variable domain is SQTIHQWPATLVQPVGSPLSLECTVEGTSNPNLYWYRQAAGRGLQLLFYSVGIGQISSEVPQNLSASRPQDRQFILSSKKLLLSDSGFYLCALLDTDHGGYTFGSGTRLTVV.

This clonotype was found many times. The rearrangement uses TRBV10-3 and TRBJ2-5; D call uncertain. V shed 1 base and J shed 5 bases, with 11 bases lying between them. Germline V gene lookup returns CDR1 ENHRY and CDR2 SYGVKD. CDR3 length equals 14 residues. The CDR3 sequence: CAISELSPRETQYF. Here the CDR3 DNA reads TGTGCCATCAGTGAGTTATCCCCGCGGGAGACCCAGTACTTC.

The chain is built from TRBV20-1 and TRBJ2-2; 9 bases line up with TRBD2. The CDR3 runs to 17 residues. The J segment lost 4 bases and the V segment lost 6 bases, leaving 15 bases of the junction unmatched. Germline V lookup: CDR1 DFQATT, CDR2 SNEGSKA (reference sequence). CDR3 bases: TGCAGTGCACAACGACGGGTAGCGGGAGTGGGCACCGGGGAGCTGTTTTTT. This encodes CSAQRRVAGVGTGELFF.

The chain couples TRBV7-2 to TRBJ2-5; D may be TRBD1 or TRBD2 (5 bases each). The germline CDR1 and CDR2 sequences are SGHTA and FQGNSA. V was trimmed by 5 bases and J by 5 bases, leaving 24 bases between them. CDR3 length: 17 amino acids. CDR3 DNA: TGTGCCAGCAGCCCGGGGCCCTACGGGCTCTCCGGGGAGACCCAGTACTTC. The encoded protein is CASSPGPYGLSGETQYF. Variable domain in full (rest from reference TRBV7-2 and TRBJ2-5): GAGVSQSPSNKVTEKGKDVELRCDPISGHTALYWYRQSLGQGLEFLIYFQGNSAPDKSGLPSDRFSAERTGGSVSTLTIQRTQQEDSAVYLCASSPGPYGLSGETQYFGPGTRLLVL.

This clonotype has just one count. The chain carries TRBV5-1 and TRBJ1-4; 9 bases map to TRBD1. After removal of 3 bases from V and 6 bases from J, the junction contained 6 bases not matched to a gene. The CDR3 is made up of 15 amino acids. Germline V gene sequence: CDR1 SGHRS, CDR2 YFSETQ. CDR3 region: CASSWSDRGDEKLFF. CDR3 coding DNA: TGCGCCAGCAGCTGGTCGGACAGGGGAGATGAAAAACTGTTTTTT.

The chain couples TRBV7-9 to TRBJ2-6; 7 bases match TRBD1. CDR1 is SEHNR and CDR2 is FQNEAQ in the germline V gene (reference sequence). Losses at the gene ends were 10 bases for V and 2 bases for J; bases not matched to a gene: 2. The CDR3 runs 13 residues. The CDR3 spells CATTGAGANVLTF. CDR3 sequence (DNA): TGTGCCACAACAGGGGCTGGGGCCAACGTCCTGACTTTC.

V is TRBV7-8 and J is TRBJ2-2; 7 bases match TRBD2. This CDR3 region has 15 residues. Looked up from germline, CDR1 is SGHVS and CDR2 is FQNEAQ. V lost 3 bases and J lost 5; bases outside the gene matches: 6. CDR3 nucleotide sequence: TGTGCCAGCAGCTTTAGAGGGGAGGGGACCGGGGAGCTGTTTTTT. Translation gives CASSFRGEGTGELFF.

V gene TRBV7-9 combines with J gene TRBJ2-1; 9 bases are a match to TRBD1. CDR1 SEHNR and CDR2 FQNEAQ come from the germline V gene (reference sequence). The CDR3 spans 16 residues. V lost 5 bases and J lost 5; bases outside the gene matches: 10. The CDR3 spells CASSPMGGTGNNEQFF. The CDR3 nucleotides are TGTGCCAGCAGCCCAATGGGAGGGACAGGGAACAATGAGCAGTTCTTC.

This clonotype was seen more than once but under ten times. This chain connects TRBV11-2 to TRBJ1-3; D gene uncertain. The CDR3 contains 14 residues. CDR1 and CDR2 (germline): SGHAT, FQNNGV. V was pared by 6 bases and J by 0 bases, with 9 bases between. DNA of the CDR3: TGTGCCAGCAGAGGACTCTACTCTGGAAACACCATATATTTT. The encoded protein is CASRGLYSGNTIYF.

The rearrangement joins TRBV3-1 to TRBJ2-7, with 9 nucleotides matching TRBD2. Germline trimming cut 6 bases from V and 1 base from J; bases unmatched to any gene: 4. The CDR3 has 14 residues. CDR1 and CDR2 from the germline V gene are LGHDT and YNNKEL (reference sequence). This CDR3 is CASRRSGRSYEQYF. CDR3 DNA sequence: TGTGCCAGCAGACGCAGCGGGAGGTCCTACGAGCAGTACTTC.

This clonotype was counted a few times. The V call is TRBV25-1, the J call TRBJ2-6, with D uncertain. The germline gives CDR1 MGHDK, CDR2 SYGVNS. V gave up 4 bases and J gave up 4 bases, with 8 bases separating them. The CDR3 consists of 14 residues. This CDR3 reads CASSGPGGANVLTF. The CDR3, as DNA: TGTGCCAGCAGTGGACCCGGAGGGGCCAACGTCCTGACTTTC.

The genes are TRBV19 and TRBJ2-3, with 9 positions matching TRBD1. Losses at the gene ends were 5 bases for V and 1 base for J; bases not matched to a gene: 4. The CDR3 totals 15 residues. Germline V lookup: CDR1 LNHDA, CDR2 SQIVND (reference sequence). CDR3: CASSPYRGRTDTQYF. The CDR3 nucleotides read TGTGCCAGTAGTCCCTACAGGGGGCGCACAGATACGCAGTATTTT.

The CDR3 sequence is CASSFQGGNTEAFF. The CDR3 coding sequence is TGTGCCAGCAGTTTTCAGGGCGGGAACACTGAAGCTTTCTTT. This chain uses TRBV12-3 or TRBV12-4 with TRBJ1-1; TRBD1 might be the D (5 bases). The CDR3 covers 14 residues. Trimming shortened V by 3 bases and J by 1 base, and 9 bases separated the two germline ends.

The chain has TRBV9 and TRBJ1-2; 7 bases are shared with TRBD1. The CDR3 loop spans 15 amino acids. With V trimmed by 3 bases and J by 10 bases, 15 bases remained unmatched. Germline V gives CDR1 SGDLS, CDR2 YYNGEE. CDR3 region: CASSAPPTGFDDYTF. CDR3 coding DNA: TGTGCCAGCAGCGCACCGCCGACAGGGTTTGACGACTACACCTTC.

This clonotype was detected a few times. The chain combines TRBV7-2 with TRBJ2-5; 9 nucleotides match TRBD2. The CDR3 has 15 amino acids. Trimming took 7 bases from V and 3 from J; bases not matched to a gene: 9. From germline, CDR1 is SGHTA and CDR2 FQGNSA. The CDR3 region is CASTRNSGSKETQYF. The CDR3 DNA reads TGTGCCAGCACACGAAATAGCGGGAGTAAAGAGACCCAGTACTTC.

This clonotype was counted a few times. The gene calls are TRBV12-3 or TRBV12-4 and TRBJ2-7; TRBD1 agrees at 7 bases. V lost 5 bases and J lost 6; bases outside the gene matches: 10. There are 14 residues in the CDR3. The CDR3 is CASSLTGVVTEQYF. The CDR3 nucleotides read TGTGCCAGCAGTCTAACAGGGGTGGTAACCGAGCAGTACTTC.

This clonotype was counted a few times. J is TRBJ2-1 and V is TRBV24-1, with D uncertain. The germline CDR1 and CDR2 sequences are KGHDR and SFDVKD. Trimming cost V 9 bases and J 5 bases, with 10 bases left between them. The CDR3 spans 12 residues. CDR3 bases: TGTGCCACCTCCCAAGGGAACAATGAGCAGTTCTTC. This gives the protein CATSQGNNEQFF.

V is TRBV5-1 and J is TRBJ2-1; D is unclear. Germline V CDR1 and CDR2: SGHRS, YFSETQ. The CDR3 has 10 residues. Between the trimmed V and J ends, which lost 7 bases and 5 bases, there was a span of 4 bases. The chain's CDR3 is CASRHNEQFF. The DNA for the CDR3 is TGCGCCAGCCGACACAATGAGCAGTTCTTC.

The chain couples TRBV20-1 to TRBJ2-3, with TRBD2 matching 9 bases. Germline loops: CDR1 DFQATT, CDR2 SNEGSKA (reference sequence). With V trimmed by 6 bases and J by 1 base, 5 bases remained unmatched. The CDR3 is 14 residues long. Here the CDR3 reads CSAPREGRTDTQYF. The CDR3 nucleotides read TGCAGTGCACCGCGGGAGGGGCGCACAGATACGCAGTATTTT.

This clonotype was seen a handful of times. The chain joins TRBV10-3 to TRBJ2-3, with TRBD1 matching over 11 bases. Germline-derived CDR1 and CDR2 are ENHRY and SYGVKD. V lost 2 bases and J lost 6; bases outside the gene matches: 1. The CDR3 loop spans 14 amino acids. CDR3 in amino acids: CAISERDRGDTQYF. CDR3 DNA sequence: TGTGCCATCAGTGAGCGGGACAGGGGGGATACGCAGTATTTT.

The chain has TRBV7-2 and TRBJ1-2, with D unclear. From germline, CDR1 is SGHTA and CDR2 FQGNSA. The CDR3 spans 9 residues. The CDR3 reads CAASYGYTF. For the CDR3, the DNA is TGTGCAGCGTCCTATGGCTACACCTTC.

This clonotype occurred a few times. The gene calls are TRBV9 and TRBJ2-5, with 7 bases lining up with TRBD1. Germline assignment: CDR1 SGDLS and CDR2 YYNGEE. With 0 bases clipped from V and 2 bases from J, the junction kept 4 bases outside the gene matches. This CDR3 spans 15 amino acids. CDR3 region: CASSVDPGGQETQYF. DNA for the CDR3: TGTGCCAGCAGCGTAGATCCAGGGGGTCAAGAGACCCAGTACTTC.